Described below is a single T cell receptor beta chain sequence and its context. This specimen comes from a study of identical twins. Each CDR3 protein gets one entry after TCRdb re-called the 5' RACE reads with MiXCR. Found here are approximately 260,000 distinct CDR3 sequences, around an eighth of them singletons; the top ten hold 7% to 9.5%. The CDR3 runs 15 residues. Germline V gene data show CDR1 as SNHLY and CDR2 as FYNNEI. Trimming took 5 bases from V and 0 from J, leaving 12 bases between them. The sample was memory (CD45RO+) T cells sorted from blood. This TCR derives from a woman aged 18 to 35 in good health. This chain connects TRBV2 to TRBJ2-3; the D gene is possibly TRBD2 (6 bases). Here the CDR3 DNA reads TGTGCCAGCAGTTACCGGGAGCCTAGCACAGATACGCAGTATTTT. Protein sequence: CASSYREPSTDTQYF. Based on the CDR3 plus reference TRBV2 and TRBJ2-3, the full variable domain is EPEVTQTPSHQVTQMGQEVILRCVPISNHLYFYWYRQILGQKVEFLVSFYNNEISEKSEIFDDQFSVERPDGSNFTLKIRSTKLEDSAMYFCASSYREPSTDTQYFGPGTRLTVL.